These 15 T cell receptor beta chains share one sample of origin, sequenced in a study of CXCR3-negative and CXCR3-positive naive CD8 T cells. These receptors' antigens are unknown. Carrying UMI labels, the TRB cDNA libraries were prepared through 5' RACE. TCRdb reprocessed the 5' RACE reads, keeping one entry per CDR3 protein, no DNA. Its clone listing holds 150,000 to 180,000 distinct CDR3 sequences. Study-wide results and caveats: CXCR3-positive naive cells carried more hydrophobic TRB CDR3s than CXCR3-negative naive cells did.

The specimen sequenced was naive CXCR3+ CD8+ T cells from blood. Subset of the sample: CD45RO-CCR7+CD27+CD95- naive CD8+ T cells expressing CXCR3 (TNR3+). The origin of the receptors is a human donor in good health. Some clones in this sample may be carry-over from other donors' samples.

The CDR3 loop reads CASSPRLASEQFF. V is TRBV4-1 and J is TRBJ2-1; without DNA, the TCRdb call of TRBD2 cannot be checked. Germline-derived CDR1 and CDR2 are MGHRA and YSYEKL. CDR3 size: 13 residues.

The CDR3 protein is CASSQDEGGLADRQETQYF. The rearrangement uses TRBV4-3 and TRBJ2-5; TCRdb returns TRBD2, unconfirmable since there is no DNA. The CDR3 runs to 19 residues. Germline V gene data show CDR1 as LGHNA and CDR2 as YSLEER.

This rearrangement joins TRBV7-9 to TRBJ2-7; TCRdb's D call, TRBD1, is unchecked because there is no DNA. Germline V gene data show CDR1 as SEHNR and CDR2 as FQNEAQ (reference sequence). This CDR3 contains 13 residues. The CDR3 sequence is CASSWTLDTEQYF.

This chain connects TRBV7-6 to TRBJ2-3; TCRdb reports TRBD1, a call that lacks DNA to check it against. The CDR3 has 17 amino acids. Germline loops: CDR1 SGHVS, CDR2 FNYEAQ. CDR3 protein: CASSLQEPGPRTDTQYF. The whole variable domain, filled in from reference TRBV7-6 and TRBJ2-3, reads GAGVSQSPRYKVTKRGQDVALRCDPISGHVSLYWYRQALGQGPEFLTYFNYEAQQDKSGLPNDRFSAERPEGSISTLTIQRTEQRDSAMYRCASSLQEPGPRTDTQYFGPGTRLTVL.

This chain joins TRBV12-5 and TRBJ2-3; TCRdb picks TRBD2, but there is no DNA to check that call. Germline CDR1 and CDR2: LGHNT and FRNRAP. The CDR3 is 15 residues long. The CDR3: CASGFGTRDSDTQYF. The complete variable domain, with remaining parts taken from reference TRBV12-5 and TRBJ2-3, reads DARVTQTPRHKVTEMGQEVTMRCQPILGHNTVFWYRQTMMQGLELLAYFRNRAPLDDSGMPKDRFSAEMPDATLATLKIQPSEPRDSAVYFCASGFGTRDSDTQYFGPGTRLTVL.

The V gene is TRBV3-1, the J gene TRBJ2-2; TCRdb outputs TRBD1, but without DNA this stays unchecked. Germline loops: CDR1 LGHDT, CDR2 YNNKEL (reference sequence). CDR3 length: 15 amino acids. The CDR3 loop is CASSADRGRTGELFF.

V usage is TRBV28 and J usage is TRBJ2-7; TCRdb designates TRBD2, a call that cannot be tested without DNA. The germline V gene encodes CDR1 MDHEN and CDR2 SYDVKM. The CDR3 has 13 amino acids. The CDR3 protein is CASSPRTSNEQYF.

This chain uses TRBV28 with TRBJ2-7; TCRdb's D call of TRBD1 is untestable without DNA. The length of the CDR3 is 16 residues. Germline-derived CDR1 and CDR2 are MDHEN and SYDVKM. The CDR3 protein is CASSTIDSSQLYEQYF.

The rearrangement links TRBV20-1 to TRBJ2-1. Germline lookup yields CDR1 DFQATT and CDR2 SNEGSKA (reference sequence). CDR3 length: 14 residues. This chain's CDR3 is CSAEDRGSYNEQFF.

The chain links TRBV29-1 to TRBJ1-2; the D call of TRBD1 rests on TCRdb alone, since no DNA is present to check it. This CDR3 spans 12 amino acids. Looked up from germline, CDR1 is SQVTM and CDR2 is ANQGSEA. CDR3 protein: CSVELGAYGYTF.

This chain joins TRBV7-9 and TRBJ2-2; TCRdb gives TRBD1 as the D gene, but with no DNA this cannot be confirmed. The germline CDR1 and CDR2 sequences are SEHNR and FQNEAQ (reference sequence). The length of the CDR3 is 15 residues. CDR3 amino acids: CASSSVTPNTGELFF.

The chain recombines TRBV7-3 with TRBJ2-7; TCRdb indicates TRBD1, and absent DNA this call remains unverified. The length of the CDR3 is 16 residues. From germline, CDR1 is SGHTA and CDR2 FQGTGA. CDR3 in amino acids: CASSPTGGRLVDEQYF.

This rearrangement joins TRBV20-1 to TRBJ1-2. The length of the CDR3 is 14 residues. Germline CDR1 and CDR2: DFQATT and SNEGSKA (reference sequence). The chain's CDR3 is CSARDHISNYGYTF.

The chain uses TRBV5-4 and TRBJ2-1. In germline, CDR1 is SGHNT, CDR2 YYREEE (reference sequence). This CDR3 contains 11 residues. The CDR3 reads CASSEPNEQFF.

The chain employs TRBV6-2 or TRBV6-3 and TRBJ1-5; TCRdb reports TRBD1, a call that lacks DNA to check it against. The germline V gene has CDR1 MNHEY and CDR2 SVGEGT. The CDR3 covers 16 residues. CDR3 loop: CASSWVRDRANQPQHF.